Listed below are T cell receptor beta chains from one sample, sequenced in a study of cytomegalovirus exposure and HLA in healthy donors. TCRdb's copy holds only in-frame clones and misses some; the assay was immunoSEQ multiplex PCR. The table has tens of thousands of clones, roughly 80% seen once; the top ten hold approximately 10%. The sample consisted of PBMCs. The receptor source for this set is a human donor in good health. The CDR3 runs from the conserved cysteine through the conserved F or W. The D gene is left open where the match is weak. The size entry is marked missing in some rows and otherwise reads once, few, many or a size class.

clone size: .; CDR3 length: 18; J gene: TRBJ2-7; V gene: TRBV7-8; D gene: .; CDR3 DNA: TGTGCCAGCAGCTCTTCGCCACAGGATCCACAACGCCTCTACGAGCAGTACTTC; CDR3 protein: CASSSSPQDPQRLYEQYF
clone size: once; CDR3 length: 17; J gene: TRBJ1-1; V gene: TRBV21-1; D gene: .; CDR3 DNA: TGTGCCAGCAGCTCACCCGGGACTGGGGGTAGAGGGGCTGAAGCTTTCTTT; CDR3 protein: CASSSPGTGGRGAEAFF
clone size: .; CDR3 length: 11; J gene: TRBJ2-5; V gene: TRBV30; D gene: .; CDR3 DNA: TGTGCCTGGGGTACCCCAGCGGGCCAGTACTTC; CDR3 protein: CAWGTPAGQYF
clone size: .; CDR3 length: 14; J gene: TRBJ2-7; V gene: TRBV25-1; D gene: .; CDR3 DNA: TGTGCCAGCAGTGAATATGGCCTCCCCTACGAGCAGTACTTC; CDR3 protein: CASSEYGLPYEQYF
clone size: .; CDR3 length: 14; J gene: TRBJ2-7; V gene: TRBV6-5; D gene: .; CDR3 DNA: TGTGCCAGCAGTCCCCTCCTTAGCTCCTACGAGCAGTACTTC; CDR3 protein: CASSPLLSSYEQYF
clone size: .; CDR3 length: 16; J gene: TRBJ1-5; V gene: TRBV28; D gene: TRBD1; CDR3 DNA: TGTGCCAGCAGGACAGGGGCCCGGTATAGCAATCAGCCCCAGCATTTT; CDR3 protein: CASRTGARYSNQPQHF
clone size: once; CDR3 length: 15; J gene: TRBJ2-1; V gene: TRBV12-5; D gene: TRBD1; CDR3 DNA: TGTGCTAGTGGTCAGGACAGGGGGCGGAACAATGAGCAGTTCTTC; CDR3 protein: CASGQDRGRNNEQFF
clone size: .; CDR3 length: 15; J gene: TRBJ1-1; V gene: TRBV18; D gene: TRBD1; CDR3 DNA: TGTGCCAGCTCCCCGGCGGACAGGGCGGACACTGAAGCTTTCTTT; CDR3 protein: CASSPADRADTEAFF
clone size: .; CDR3 length: 14; J gene: TRBJ1-2; V gene: TRBV4-2; D gene: .; CDR3 DNA: TGTGCCAGCAGCCAAGGGGGCGCAGCCTATGGCTACACCTTC; CDR3 protein: CASSQGGAAYGYTF
clone size: .; CDR3 length: 12; J gene: TRBJ2-7; V gene: TRBV27; D gene: TRBD2; CDR3 DNA: TGTGCCACCTCCGGCGGGGGAGGCCAGCAGTACTTC; CDR3 protein: CATSGGGGQQYF
clone size: once; CDR3 length: 14; J gene: TRBJ1-2; V gene: TRBV30; D gene: TRBD1; CDR3 DNA: TGTGCCTGGAGTAAACACAGGGGTTCGGGTGGCTACACCTTC; CDR3 protein: CAWSKHRGSGGYTF
clone size: .; CDR3 length: 15; J gene: TRBJ2-5; V gene: TRBV21-1; D gene: .; CDR3 DNA: TGTGCCAGCAGCAAAGGACAGGGGGGCCAAGAGACCCAGTACTTC; CDR3 protein: CASSKGQGGQETQYF
clone size: few; CDR3 length: 14; J gene: TRBJ1-2; V gene: TRBV5-8; D gene: .; CDR3 DNA: TGTGCCAGCAGTCGTGGTCAGGGGTACTATGGCTACACCTTC; CDR3 protein: CASSRGQGYYGYTF
clone size: .; CDR3 length: 14; J gene: TRBJ2-7; V gene: TRBV19; D gene: TRBD2; CDR3 DNA: TGTGCCAGTAGTACCCTAGCGGGAGAAGGCGAGCAGTACTTC; CDR3 protein: CASSTLAGEGEQYF